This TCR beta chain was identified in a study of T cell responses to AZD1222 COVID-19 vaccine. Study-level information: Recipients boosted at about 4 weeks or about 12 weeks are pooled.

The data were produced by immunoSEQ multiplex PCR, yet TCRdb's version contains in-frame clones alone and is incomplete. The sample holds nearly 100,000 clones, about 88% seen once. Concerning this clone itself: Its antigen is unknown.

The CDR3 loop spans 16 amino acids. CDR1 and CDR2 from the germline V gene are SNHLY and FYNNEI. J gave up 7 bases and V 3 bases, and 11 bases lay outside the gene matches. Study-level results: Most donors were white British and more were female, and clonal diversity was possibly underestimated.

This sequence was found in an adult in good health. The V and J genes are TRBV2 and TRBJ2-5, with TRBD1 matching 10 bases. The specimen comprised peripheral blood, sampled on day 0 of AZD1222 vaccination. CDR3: CASSDGDRGPAGTQYF. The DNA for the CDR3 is TGTGCCAGCAGTGACGGGGACAGGGGCCCCGCGGGGACCCAGTACTTC.